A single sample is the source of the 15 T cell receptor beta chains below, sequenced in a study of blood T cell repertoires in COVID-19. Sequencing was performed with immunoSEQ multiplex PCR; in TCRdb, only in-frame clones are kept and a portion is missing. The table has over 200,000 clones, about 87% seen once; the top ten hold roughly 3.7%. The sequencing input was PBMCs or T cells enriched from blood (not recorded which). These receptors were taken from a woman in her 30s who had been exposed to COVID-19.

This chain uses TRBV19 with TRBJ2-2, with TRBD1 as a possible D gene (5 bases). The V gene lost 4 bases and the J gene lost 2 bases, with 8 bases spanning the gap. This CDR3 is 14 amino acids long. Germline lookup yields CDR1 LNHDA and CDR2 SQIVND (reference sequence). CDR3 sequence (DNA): TGTGCCAGTAGTACCGACAGCAACACCGGGGAGCTGTTTTTT. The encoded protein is CASSTDSNTGELFF. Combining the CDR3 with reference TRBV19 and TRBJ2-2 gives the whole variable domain DGGITQSPKYLFRKEGQNVTLSCEQNLNHDAMYWYRQDPGQGLRLIYYSQIVNDFQKGDIAEGYSVSREKKESFPLTVTSAQKNPTAFYLCASSTDSNTGELFFGEGSRLTVL.

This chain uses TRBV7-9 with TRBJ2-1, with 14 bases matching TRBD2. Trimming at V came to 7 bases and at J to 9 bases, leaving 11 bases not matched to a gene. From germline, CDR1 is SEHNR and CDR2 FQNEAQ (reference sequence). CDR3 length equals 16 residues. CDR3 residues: CASTYSGTSGRGEQFF. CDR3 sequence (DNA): TGTGCCAGCACCTATAGCGGGACTAGCGGGAGAGGTGAGCAGTTCTTC.

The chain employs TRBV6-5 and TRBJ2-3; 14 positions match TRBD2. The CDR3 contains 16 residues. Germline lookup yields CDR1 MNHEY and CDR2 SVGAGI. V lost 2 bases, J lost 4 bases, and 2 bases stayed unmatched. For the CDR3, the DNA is TGTGCCAGCAGTTACACGGGACTAGCGGGAGCAGATACGCAGTATTTT. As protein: CASSYTGLAGADTQYF.

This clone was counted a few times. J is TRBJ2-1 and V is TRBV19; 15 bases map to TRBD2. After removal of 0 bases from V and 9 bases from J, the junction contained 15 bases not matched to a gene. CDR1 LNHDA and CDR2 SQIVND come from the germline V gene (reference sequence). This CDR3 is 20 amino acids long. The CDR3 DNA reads TGTGCCAGTAGTATAGATAGAAGATCCGGACTAGCGGGAGGGCGCGGTGAGCAGTTCTTC. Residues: CASSIDRRSGLAGGRGEQFF. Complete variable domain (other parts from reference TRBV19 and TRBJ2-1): DGGITQSPKYLFRKEGQNVTLSCEQNLNHDAMYWYRQDPGQGLRLIYYSQIVNDFQKGDIAEGYSVSREKKESFPLTVTSAQKNPTAFYLCASSIDRRSGLAGGRGEQFFGPGTRLTVL.

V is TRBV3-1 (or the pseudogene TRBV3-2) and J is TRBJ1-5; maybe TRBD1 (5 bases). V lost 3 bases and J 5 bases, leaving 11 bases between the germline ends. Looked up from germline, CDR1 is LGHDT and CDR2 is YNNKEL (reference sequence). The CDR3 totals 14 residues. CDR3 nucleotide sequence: TGTGCCAGCAGCCATTCAAGGGGATATCAGCCCCAGCATTTT. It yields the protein CASSHSRGYQPQHF.

The CDR3 DNA sequence: TGTGCCAGCAGCCAAAGTCTAGACGTACGGGGGACTGAAGCTTTCTTT. Protein product: CASSQSLDVRGTEAFF. The V and J genes are TRBV13 and TRBJ1-1, with D perhaps matching TRBD1 (5 bases). Trimming removed 5 bases at V and 5 bases at J, with 21 bases between. The CDR3 consists of 16 residues. The germline CDR1 and CDR2 sequences are PRHDT and FYEKMQ (reference sequence).

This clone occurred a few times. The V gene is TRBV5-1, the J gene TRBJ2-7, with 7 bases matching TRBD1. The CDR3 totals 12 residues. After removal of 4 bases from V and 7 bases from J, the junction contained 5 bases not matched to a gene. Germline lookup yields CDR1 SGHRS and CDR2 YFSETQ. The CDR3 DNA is TGCGCCAGCAGCGGGACAGCTTGGGAGCAGTACTTC. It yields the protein CASSGTAWEQYF. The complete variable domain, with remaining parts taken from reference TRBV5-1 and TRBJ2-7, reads KAGVTQTPRYLIKTRGQQVTLSCSPISGHRSVSWYQQTPGQGLQFLFEYFSETQRNKGNFPGRFSGRQFSNSRSEMNVSTLELGDSALYLCASSGTAWEQYFGPGTRLTVT.

In DNA, the CDR3 is TGTGCCAGCAGCTTAGCTACAGGGGCCCACAATGAGCAGTTCTTC. The encoded protein is CASSLATGAHNEQFF. The gene calls are TRBV7-9 and TRBJ2-1, with TRBD1 matching over 7 bases. The CDR3 spans 15 residues. Germline values: CDR1 SEHNR, CDR2 FQNEAQ (reference sequence). The ends lost 0 bases at V and 5 bases at J; junction bases unmatched: 4.

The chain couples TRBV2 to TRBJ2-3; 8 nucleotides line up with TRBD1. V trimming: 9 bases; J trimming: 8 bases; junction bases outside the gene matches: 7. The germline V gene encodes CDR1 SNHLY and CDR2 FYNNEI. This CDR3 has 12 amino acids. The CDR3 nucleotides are TGTGCCAGGGAGCAGGGGGCATCTACGCAGTATTTT. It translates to CAREQGASTQYF.

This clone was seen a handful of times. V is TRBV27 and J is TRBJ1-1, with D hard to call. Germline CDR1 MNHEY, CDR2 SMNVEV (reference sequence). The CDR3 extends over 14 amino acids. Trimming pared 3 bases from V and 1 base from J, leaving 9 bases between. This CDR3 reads CASSLNGGNTEAFF. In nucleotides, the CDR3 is TGTGCCAGCAGTTTGAACGGCGGGAACACTGAAGCTTTCTTT.

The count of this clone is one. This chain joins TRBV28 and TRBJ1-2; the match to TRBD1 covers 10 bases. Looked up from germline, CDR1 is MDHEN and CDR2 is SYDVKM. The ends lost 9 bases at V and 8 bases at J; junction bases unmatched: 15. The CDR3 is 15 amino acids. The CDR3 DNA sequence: TGTGCCAGTCTTGAACCGGGACAGGGGTTGTCGGGCTACACCTTC. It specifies CASLEPGQGLSGYTF.

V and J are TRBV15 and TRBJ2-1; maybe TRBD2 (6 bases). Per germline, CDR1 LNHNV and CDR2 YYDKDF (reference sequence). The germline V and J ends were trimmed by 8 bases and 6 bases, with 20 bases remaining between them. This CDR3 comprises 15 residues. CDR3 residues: CATLAEGRGSNEQFF. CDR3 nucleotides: TGTGCCACCTTAGCGGAGGGGCGGGGAAGCAATGAGCAGTTCTTC.

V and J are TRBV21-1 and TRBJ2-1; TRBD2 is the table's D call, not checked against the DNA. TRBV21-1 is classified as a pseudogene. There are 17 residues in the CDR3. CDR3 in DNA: TGTGCCAGCAGGGGGCGGGAGGTAATTGACGCCTACAATGAGCAGTTCTTC. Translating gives CASRGREVIDAYNEQFF.

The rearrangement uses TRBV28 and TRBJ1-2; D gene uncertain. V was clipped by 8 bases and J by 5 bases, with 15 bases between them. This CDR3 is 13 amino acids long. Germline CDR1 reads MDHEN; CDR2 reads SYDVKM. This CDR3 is CASYSTPTYGYTF. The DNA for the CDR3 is TGTGCCAGCTACAGTACCCCGACATATGGCTACACCTTC.

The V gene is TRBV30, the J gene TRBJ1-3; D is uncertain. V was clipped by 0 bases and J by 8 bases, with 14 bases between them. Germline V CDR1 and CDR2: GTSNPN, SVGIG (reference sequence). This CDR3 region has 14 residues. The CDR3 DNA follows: TGTGCCTGGAGTGTATTGGCAGGCGGGGACACCATATATTTT. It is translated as CAWSVLAGGDTIYF.